This T cell receptor (beta chain) stems from a study of Graves' ophthalmopathy and Graves' hyperthyroidism. Study at large: Sampling took place at initial diagnosis, with peripheral blood obtained before any treatment.

Beta-chain TCR CDR3 regions were amplified from RNA transcripts. First-round RT-PCR used HTBI primers; second-round multiplex PCR followed. One entry per CDR3 protein, called by TCRdb with MiXCR from the multiplex PCR reads. This repertoire shows about 740,000 distinct CDR3 sequences, roughly two fifths found once; its top ten account for 44%. Study-wide points: Blood shared most expanded thyroid clonotypes above 0.001 frequency.

Exclusion applied to patients with other autoimmune diseases, uncontrolled infections, pregnancy or lactation. Germline V gene sequence: CDR1 SSHAT, CDR2 FNYEAQ (reference sequence). The CDR3 runs to 14 residues. This clonotype was observed at least ten times. The antigen remains undetermined. At one of its ends the junction is not consistent with the germline gene, which may arise from a read error. The clonotype was recovered from an adult man with Graves' ophthalmopathy. Sequencing input: peripheral blood. V gene TRBV7-7 combines with J gene TRBJ2-5; 9 nucleotides align to TRBD1. This chain's CDR3 is CASSEQGARETQYF. The CDR3 coding sequence is TGTGCTAGCAGCGAACAGGGGGCGCGGGAGACCCAGTACTTC.